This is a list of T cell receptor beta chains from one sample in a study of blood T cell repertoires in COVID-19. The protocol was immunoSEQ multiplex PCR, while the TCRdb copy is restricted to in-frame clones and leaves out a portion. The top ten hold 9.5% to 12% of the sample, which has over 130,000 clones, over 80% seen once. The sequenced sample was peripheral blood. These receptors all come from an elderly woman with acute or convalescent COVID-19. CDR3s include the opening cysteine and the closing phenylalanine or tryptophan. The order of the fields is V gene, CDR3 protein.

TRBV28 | CASAEVGKNIQYF
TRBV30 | CAGDRVNSYEQYF
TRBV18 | CASSHYGQIQNEQFF
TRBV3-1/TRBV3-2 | CASSQADRYYGYTF
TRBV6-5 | CATRTTGNYGYTF
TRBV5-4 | CASIPTGGAGNTEAFF
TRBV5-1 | CASSLSGGASYNEQFF
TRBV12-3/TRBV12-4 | CASSLNGNTEAFF
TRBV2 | CASSERRGSEQFF
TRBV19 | CASRPTSMTGGEGAGANVLTF
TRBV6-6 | CASTLDGGGVWSPLHF
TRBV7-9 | CASSFPRTVIRTEAFF
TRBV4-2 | CASSRYTGQQTLGAFF
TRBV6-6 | CASSSQGAHTEAFF
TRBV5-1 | CASSSTSGGAGIEQFF
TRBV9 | CASSTGQGAPGYTF
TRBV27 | CASSFSQDRNTEAFF
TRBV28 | CASSRQTSGGAIGRSIQYF
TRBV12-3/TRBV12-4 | CASNQGDTEAFF
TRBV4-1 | CASSPQPLDRDLYYGYTF
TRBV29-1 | CSVGGQGAAEAFF
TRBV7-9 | CASSPREGYTF
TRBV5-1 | CASGMTGVLGGYTF
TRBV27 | CATGDRQETQYF
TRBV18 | CASSPSTGGGQPQHF
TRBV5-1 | CASSWTGGNYGYTF
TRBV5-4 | CASSQATSGGSEQFF
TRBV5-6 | CASSRRGTKSTDTQYF
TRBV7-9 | CASSHRSSGNTIYF
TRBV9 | CASSVDEGLGNTIYF
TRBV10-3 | CAISSTTGESVETQYF
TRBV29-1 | CSVADRGSNQPQHF
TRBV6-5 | CASSRTENQPQHF